A selection of T cell receptor beta chains follows, all from one sample in a study of CD8 T cells in Susac syndrome. TCRdb processed the immunoSEQ multiplex PCR reads anew with MiXCR; each CDR3 protein has one entry. The sample has about 180,000 distinct CDR3 sequences; approximately 94% are singletons. Specimen: CD4+ T cells from PBMCs. Source of these receptors: a human donor with Susac syndrome. Both conserved end residues are part of each CDR3. The D gene is left open where the match is weak. Only part of the rows carry a size: once, few, many, or a class if the clone is expanded.

DNA	CDR3	V	size	J	D
TGTGCCAGCAGCTTAACAGGGGGGGACGGGGACAATGAGCAGTTCTTC	CASSLTGGDGDNEQFF	TRBV7-3	NA	TRBJ2-1	NA
TGTGCCAGCAGCCGGAGGGTTGGTTTGGAGACCCAGTACTTC	CASSRRVGLETQYF	TRBV12-3/TRBV12-4	NA	TRBJ2-5	NA
TGTGCCAGCAGCTCAAGCGTCGGGACGGCGCAGGTAGCACCCCTCCACTTT	CASSSSVGTAQVAPLHF	TRBV7-2	NA	TRBJ1-6	NA
TGTGCCAGCTCACCACCGGGGAGGAACACTGAAGCTTTCTTT	CASSPPGRNTEAFF	TRBV18	once	TRBJ1-1	NA
TGCAGTGTACCCCAGGGTGGTGGCAATCAGCCCCAGCATTTT	CSVPQGGGNQPQHF	TRBV20-1	NA	TRBJ1-5	NA
TGTGCCAGCAGCGACCCGACAGGGGGCTGGGAGACCCAGTACTTC	CASSDPTGGWETQYF	TRBV5-4	NA	TRBJ2-5	TRBD1
TGTGCCAGCAGCCAATTCGGGAACACTGAAGCTTTCTTT	CASSQFGNTEAFF	TRBV3-1	NA	TRBJ1-1	NA
TGTGCCAGCAGCCAAAGGACAGGGGACACAGATACGCAGTATTTT	CASSQRTGDTDTQYF	TRBV14	once	TRBJ2-3	TRBD1
TGTGCCAGCAGCCCACCGGGGGCGAACACCGGGGAGCTGTTTTTT	CASSPPGANTGELFF	TRBV6-5	NA	TRBJ2-2	NA
TGTGCCAGCAGCCAACGAGTCTACGAGCAGTACTTC	CASSQRVYEQYF	TRBV3-1	NA	TRBJ2-7	NA
TGTGCCAGCAGCGTCGGCCCGAACACAGATACGCAGTATTTT	CASSVGPNTDTQYF	TRBV9	NA	TRBJ2-3	NA
TGTGCCAGCAGCCCCAGTAGTACCAATCAGCCCCAGCATTTT	CASSPSSTNQPQHF	TRBV6-1	few	TRBJ1-5	NA
TGTGCCAGCAGCCAAATCGCGGACAGGGCCCTCTATGGCTACACCTTC	CASSQIADRALYGYTF	TRBV3-1	once	TRBJ1-2	TRBD1
TGTGCCAGCAGCCAAGGAGGGGGCGGGCGCAATCAGCCCCAGCATTTT	CASSQGGGGRNQPQHF	TRBV3-1	NA	TRBJ1-5	TRBD1
TGCAGTGTTATCGTAGATACGCAGTATTTT	CSVIVDTQYF	TRBV20-1	NA	TRBJ2-3	NA
TGTGCCAGCAGTCCAGGGTTCTCCCCGGCCCAGCCCCAGCATTTT	CASSPGFSPAQPQHF	TRBV12-3/TRBV12-4	NA	TRBJ1-5	NA
TGTGCCAGCAGCGTAGGGGGAGGGGGCGCAGATACGCAGTATTTT	CASSVGGGGADTQYF	TRBV9	NA	TRBJ2-3	NA